The 30 T cell receptor beta chains given below trace back to one sample, sequenced in a study of T cell responses to AZD1222 COVID-19 vaccine. Profiled with immunoSEQ multiplex PCR; TCRdb holds only in-frame clones, not every one. The sample carries roughly 120,000 clones, around 90% recorded once. The specimen was peripheral blood, collected on day 0 of AZD1222 vaccination. The receptors originated from an adult in good health.

The CDR3 region has the DNA TGCGCCAGCAGCTTTGGACAAGATAATTCACCCCTCCACTTT. The encoded protein is CASSFGQDNSPLHF. J is TRBJ1-6 and V is TRBV5-1, with a tentative D call TRBD1 (5 bases). Per germline, CDR1 SGHRS and CDR2 YFSETQ. The V and J ends lost 2 bases and 5 bases respectively, with 8 bases between them. CDR3 length: 14 residues.

This clone was seen a few times. CDR3 in amino acids: CASSRWAGTGANYGYTF. CDR3 DNA sequence: TGTGCCAGCAGTCGATGGGCAGGGACAGGGGCTAACTATGGCTACACCTTC. The rearrangement uses TRBV27 and TRBJ1-2; 10 bases map to TRBD1. This CDR3 has 17 amino acids. The junction had 9 bases not matched to a gene; V was cut back by 5 bases and J by 0 bases. Germline CDR1 and CDR2: MNHEY and SMNVEV (reference sequence).

The chain links TRBV9 to TRBJ2-5; D call uncertain. The CDR3 loop spans 15 amino acids. The V end lost 0 bases, the J end lost 7 bases, and 16 bases lay between the germline ends. Germline loops: CDR1 SGDLS, CDR2 YYNGEE. CDR3 DNA: TGTGCCAGCAGCGTAGGGCCGTTAACGGGTGGGACCCAGTACTTC. Protein: CASSVGPLTGGTQYF.

V and J are TRBV20-1 and TRBJ2-3, with D maybe TRBD2 (6 bases). Trimming took off 3 bases at V and 6 bases at J, with 22 bases between the two ends. The CDR3 sequence is 16 residues long. CDR1 and CDR2 from the germline V gene are DFQATT and SNEGSKA (reference sequence). Written as DNA, the CDR3 is TGCAGTGCTAGTTTCCCTAGGGGACTTGGGGCGGATACGCAGTATTTT. Translated: CSASFPRGLGADTQYF.

V gene TRBV6-2 or TRBV6-3 combines with J gene TRBJ1-3; D gene ambiguous. The CDR3 contains 13 residues. The germline V and J ends were trimmed by 4 bases and 3 bases, with 7 bases remaining between them. In germline, CDR1 is MNHEY, CDR2 SVGEGT. CDR3 protein: CASSSTGGNTIYF. In nucleotides, the CDR3 is TGTGCCAGCAGTTCTACGGGTGGAAACACCATATATTTT.

The chain employs TRBV5-1 and TRBJ1-2; 10 bases agree with TRBD1. CDR3 size: 14 residues. Trimming removed 3 bases from V and 2 bases from J; junction bases left unmatched: 1. Germline values: CDR1 SGHRS, CDR2 YFSETQ. The chain's CDR3 is CASSSGQGNYGYTF. CDR3 DNA sequence: TGCGCCAGCAGCTCGGGACAGGGGAACTATGGCTACACCTTC.

The J gene is TRBJ2-7, the V gene TRBV24-1, with D perhaps assigned TRBD1 or TRBD2 (6 bases each). The CDR3 loop spans 15 amino acids. Germline V lookup: CDR1 KGHDR, CDR2 SFDVKD. V lost 9 bases to trimming and J lost 3 bases, with 20 bases between them. CDR3 DNA: TGTGCCACCGGTGGGGGGCCGGAATCGGTCTACGAGCAGTACTTC. This codes for CATGGGPESVYEQYF.

J is TRBJ1-5 and V is TRBV18; the match to TRBD1 covers 8 bases. V was pared by 2 bases and J by 6 bases, with 6 bases of the junction left unmatched. The CDR3 consists of 15 residues. Germline V CDR1 and CDR2: KGHSH, LQKENI. The DNA for the CDR3 is TGTGCCAGCTCACCAGCTCAGGGGGCGGGTCAGCCCCAGCATTTT. Amino acid sequence: CASSPAQGAGQPQHF. The full variable domain, completed using reference TRBV18 and TRBJ1-5, is NAGVMQNPRHLVRRRGQEARLRCSPMKGHSHVYWYRQLPEEGLKFMVYLQKENIIDESGMPKERFSAEFPKEGPSILRIQQVVRGDSAAYFCASSPAQGAGQPQHFGDGTRLSIL.

The V call is TRBV7-8, the J call TRBJ1-2, with a possible D match to TRBD1 (6 bases). V gave up 1 base and J gave up 2 bases, with 20 bases separating them. Germline CDR1 is SGHVS and CDR2 is FQNEAQ. The CDR3 sequence is 18 residues long. In DNA, the CDR3 is TGTGCCAGCAGCTTAGGTGGGGGGCGGTGGGTTCCAAACTATGGCTACACCTTC. Translating it yields CASSLGGGRWVPNYGYTF.

This clone was found once. The chain has TRBV6-6 and TRBJ1-2; D gene ambiguous. The CDR3 totals 14 residues. V was trimmed by 0 bases and J by 3 bases, leaving 8 bases between them. Per germline, CDR1 MNHNY and CDR2 SVGAGI (reference sequence). CDR3 sequence (DNA): TGTGCCAGCAGTTACTCTCCCGGGTACTATGGCTACACCTTC. It translates to CASSYSPGYYGYTF.

The rearrangement joins TRBV6-5 to TRBJ1-4, with D maybe TRBD1 (5 bases). V was cut by 5 bases and J by 6 bases, with 16 bases left in between. This CDR3 has 15 residues. CDR1 and CDR2 (germline): MNHEY, SVGAGI. This chain's CDR3 is CASSKRQPSHEKLFF. The CDR3 nucleotides are TGTGCCAGCAGTAAACGACAGCCAAGCCATGAAAAACTGTTTTTT.

The CDR3, as DNA: TGTGCCAGTGTTGGGTTAGGGGCTCACTATGGCTACACCTTC. Protein product: CASVGLGAHYGYTF. This rearrangement joins TRBV27 to TRBJ1-2; TRBD1 might be the D (5 bases). V shed 9 bases and J shed 3 bases, with 17 bases lying between them. This CDR3 contains 14 residues. Germline lookup yields CDR1 MNHEY and CDR2 SMNVEV (reference sequence).

The CDR3 nucleotides are TGTGCCAGCAGTGACTCGGGTGGGACTGAGGCCTACGAGCAGTACTTC. Translation: CASSDSGGTEAYEQYF. The chain joins TRBV6-4 to TRBJ2-7; D is perhaps TRBD2 (6 bases). The CDR3 is 16 amino acids. Trimming took 0 bases from V and 2 from J, leaving 14 bases between them. Germline-derived CDR1 and CDR2 are MRHNA and SNTAGT.

This clone was seen a single time. V gene TRBV11-3 combines with J gene TRBJ1-2; D is unclear. Trimming removed 4 bases from V and 0 bases from J, with 12 bases in between. CDR3 length: 15 residues. CDR1 and CDR2 (germline): SGHNT, YENEEA. The CDR3 here is CASSYLEESNYGYTF. The CDR3 DNA reads TGTGCCAGCAGCTACCTTGAAGAATCTAACTATGGCTACACCTTC.

The chain employs TRBV18 and TRBJ2-7; D possibly corresponds to TRBD2 (5 bases). V was trimmed by 1 base and J by 3 bases, leaving 7 bases between them. The CDR3 covers 13 residues. Germline V CDR1 and CDR2: KGHSH, LQKENI. The CDR3 region has the DNA TGTGCCAGCTCACCACAACGGGGCTACGAGCAGTACTTC. Translated: CASSPQRGYEQYF.

The chain combines TRBV11-2 with TRBJ1-2, with a possible D match to TRBD1 (6 bases). The CDR3 sequence is 14 residues long. Germline-derived CDR1 and CDR2 are SGHAT and FQNNGV. V was cut by 5 bases and J by 1 base, with 11 bases left in between. DNA of the CDR3: TGTGCCAGCAGCCTGGAGGGGGTTAACTATGGCTACACCTTC. Translating gives CASSLEGVNYGYTF.

This clone showed up just a few times. The V and J genes are TRBV10-3 and TRBJ1-2; tentatively, D is TRBD1 (6 bases). Germline loops: CDR1 ENHRY, CDR2 SYGVKD. This CDR3 has 12 amino acids. V shed 7 bases and J shed 4 bases, with 10 bases lying between them. CDR3 sequence: CAINGGPYGYTF. The DNA for the CDR3 is TGTGCCATCAACGGGGGGCCCTATGGCTACACCTTC.

The chain employs TRBV27 and TRBJ2-2; D not resolved. V was pared by 4 bases and J by 1 base, with 7 bases between. This CDR3 comprises 14 residues. The germline V gene encodes CDR1 MNHEY and CDR2 SMNVEV (reference sequence). Here the CDR3 DNA reads TGTGCCAGCAGTTGGCTTATGAACACCGGGGAGCTGTTTTTT. It specifies CASSWLMNTGELFF.

The chain combines TRBV6-4 with TRBJ1-6; 7 bases map to TRBD1. The CDR3 extends over 15 amino acids. The germline CDR1 and CDR2 sequences are MRHNA and SNTAGT. V shed 4 bases and J 2 bases; nucleotides not matched to a gene: 2. The chain's CDR3 is CASSAGTAYNSPLHF. CDR3 nucleotide sequence: TGTGCCAGCAGTGCCGGGACAGCCTATAATTCACCCCTCCACTTT.

The chain carries TRBV12-3 or TRBV12-4 and TRBJ1-5; D perhaps matches TRBD1 (5 bases). Trimming took off 3 bases at V and 7 bases at J, with 7 bases between the two ends. The CDR3 has 12 amino acids. As DNA, the CDR3 is TGTGCCAGCAGTTTGACAGTCCAGCCCCAGCATTTT. Protein sequence: CASSLTVQPQHF.

The V and J genes are TRBV7-8 and TRBJ1-1; 8 nucleotides line up with TRBD1. V was clipped by 4 bases and J by 3 bases; unmatched bases: 7. Germline V CDR1 and CDR2: SGHVS, FQNEAQ. The CDR3 has 15 residues. CDR3 loop: CASSSLRGRDTEAFF. In DNA, the CDR3 is TGTGCCAGCAGCTCCCTCAGGGGGCGGGACACTGAAGCTTTCTTT.

The V gene is TRBV2, the J gene TRBJ1-5; 7 bases are shared with TRBD1. Germline-derived CDR1 and CDR2 are SNHLY and FYNNEI. The CDR3 sequence is 13 residues long. V was pared by 6 bases and J by 5 bases, with 4 bases of the junction left unmatched. The chain's CDR3 is CASRGDSYQPQHF. CDR3 DNA: TGTGCCAGCAGAGGGGACAGCTATCAGCCCCAGCATTTT.

This chain connects TRBV6-2 or TRBV6-3 to TRBJ2-7, with TRBD2 matching 8 bases. Unmatched junction bases numbered 6, after V lost 4 bases and J lost 4 bases. The CDR3 is 14 amino acids. Germline loops: CDR1 MNHEY, CDR2 SVGEGT. The CDR3 region is CASSSVSGTYEQYF. Here the CDR3 DNA reads TGTGCCAGCAGTTCCGTTAGCGGGACTTACGAGCAGTACTTC.

V is TRBV2 and J is TRBJ1-4; 9 nucleotides agree with TRBD1. Germline CDR1 reads SNHLY; CDR2 reads FYNNEI. The trim removed 7 bases at V and 8 bases at J, leaving 11 bases unmatched. The CDR3 extends over 15 amino acids. The CDR3 loop reads CASNGRGQGSEKLFF. CDR3 sequence (DNA): TGTGCCAGCAACGGGAGGGGACAGGGTTCAGAAAAACTGTTTTTT.

This clone has only one observation. V gene TRBV7-2 combines with J gene TRBJ1-1; D is unresolved. The V end lost 2 bases, the J end lost 1 base, and 8 bases lay between the germline ends. CDR1 and CDR2 from the germline V gene are SGHTA and FQGNSA. The CDR3 is made up of 14 amino acids. CDR3 sequence (DNA): TGTGCCAGCAGCTTATTGACCCAGAACACTGAAGCTTTCTTT. It codes for CASSLLTQNTEAFF.

J is TRBJ2-2 and V is TRBV7-9, with no clear D. Germline V gene lookup returns CDR1 SEHNR and CDR2 FQNEAQ (reference sequence). This CDR3 has 11 residues. V was pared by 6 bases and J by 3 bases, with 2 bases between. DNA of the CDR3: TGTGCCAGCAGTTACACCGGGGAGCTGTTTTTT. Encoded protein: CASSYTGELFF.

The chain has TRBV19 and TRBJ2-2, with TRBD2 identical over 7 bases. This CDR3 comprises 11 residues. Germline lookup yields CDR1 LNHDA and CDR2 SQIVND (reference sequence). V lost 11 bases to trimming and J lost 6 bases; unmatched junction nucleotides: 3. CDR3 residues: CAGEGSGELFF. In DNA, the CDR3 is TGTGCCGGGGAGGGGTCCGGGGAGCTGTTTTTT.

The J gene is TRBJ1-2, the V gene TRBV6-1; no firm D call. The CDR3 extends over 14 amino acids. Trimming removed 1 base from V and 2 bases from J, with 8 bases in between. Germline loops: CDR1 MNHNS, CDR2 SASEGT. The CDR3 is CASSEGVSNYGYTF. Written as DNA, the CDR3 is TGTGCCAGCAGTGAAGGGGTGTCAAACTATGGCTACACCTTC.

The genes are TRBV19 and TRBJ1-2; a weak D match, TRBD1 (5 bases). The germline gives CDR1 LNHDA, CDR2 SQIVND (reference sequence). There are 15 residues in the CDR3. V gave up 5 bases and J gave up 2 bases, with 15 bases separating them. In DNA form, the CDR3 reads TGTGCCAGTAGTGGAGTAGGGGATTCGAACTATGGCTACACCTTC. Translating gives CASSGVGDSNYGYTF.

J is TRBJ2-1 and V is TRBV3-1 (or the pseudogene TRBV3-2); the match to TRBD2 covers 8 bases. With V trimmed by 0 bases and J by 4 bases, 5 bases remained unmatched. The CDR3 covers 16 residues. The germline V gene encodes CDR1 LGHDT and CDR2 YNNKEL (reference sequence). CDR3 region: CASSQDPGGAYNEQFF. DNA of the CDR3: TGTGCCAGCAGCCAAGATCCGGGGGGGGCATACAATGAGCAGTTCTTC.